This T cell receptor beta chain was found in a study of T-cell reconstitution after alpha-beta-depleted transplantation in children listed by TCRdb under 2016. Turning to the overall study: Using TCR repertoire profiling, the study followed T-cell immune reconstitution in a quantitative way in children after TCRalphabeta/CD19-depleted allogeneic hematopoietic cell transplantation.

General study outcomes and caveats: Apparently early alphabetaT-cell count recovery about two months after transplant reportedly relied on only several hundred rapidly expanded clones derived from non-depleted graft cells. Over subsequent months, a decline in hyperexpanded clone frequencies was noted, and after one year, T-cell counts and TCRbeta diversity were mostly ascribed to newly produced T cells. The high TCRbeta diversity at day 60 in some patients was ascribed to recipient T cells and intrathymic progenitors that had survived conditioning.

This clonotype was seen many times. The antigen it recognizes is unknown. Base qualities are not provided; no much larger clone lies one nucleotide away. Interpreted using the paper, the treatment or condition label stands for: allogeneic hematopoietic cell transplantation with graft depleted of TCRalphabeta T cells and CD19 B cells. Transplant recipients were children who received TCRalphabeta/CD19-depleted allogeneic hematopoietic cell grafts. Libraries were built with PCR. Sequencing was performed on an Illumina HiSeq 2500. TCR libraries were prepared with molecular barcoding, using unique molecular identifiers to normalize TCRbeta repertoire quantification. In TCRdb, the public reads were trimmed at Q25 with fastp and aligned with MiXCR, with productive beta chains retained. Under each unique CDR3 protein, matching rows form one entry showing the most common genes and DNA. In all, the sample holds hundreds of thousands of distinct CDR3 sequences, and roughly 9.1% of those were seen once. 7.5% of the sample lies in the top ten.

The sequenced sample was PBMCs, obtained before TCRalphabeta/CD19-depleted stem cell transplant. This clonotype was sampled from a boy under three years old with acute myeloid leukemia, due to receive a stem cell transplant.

The CDR3 reads CASSVAGTDSGNTIYF. Read as DNA, the sequence is TGTGCCAGCAGCGTAGCTGGAACAGACTCTGGAAACACCATATATTTT. The chain is made from TRBV9 and TRBJ1-3, with the identity of the D gene unclear. In the germline V gene, CDR1 corresponds to SGDLS and CDR2 to YYNGEE. Trimming costs V 0 bases and J 0 bases, and their ends lie 10 bases apart. The cysteine opens and the phenylalanine closes a CDR3 of 16 amino acids. Only the CDR3 DNA stays, 48 bases, in frame from base 1.